This TCR beta chain came from a study of blood T cell repertoires in COVID-19. Overall study: The origin of the acute and convalescent COVID-19 samples was the United States, Italy and Spain.

V lost 4 bases to trimming and J lost 6 bases; unmatched junction nucleotides: 6. Germline V lookup: CDR1 SGHRS, CDR2 YFSETQ. The CDR3 has 14 residues. Original analysis: Reference gene primers were amplified, and this amplification served to estimate nucleated cell counts. Some clones are missing from TCRdb's copy, which holds only in-frame ones; the method was immunoSEQ multiplex PCR. V, J and clone size reflect that table, while D and trimming were determined from the DNA. The sample yields roughly 230,000 clones, about 85% seen once. Source material: peripheral blood. This sequence joins TRBV5-1 and TRBJ2-3; TRBD1 matches 9 bases. This receptor was taken from a middle-aged man with acute or convalescent COVID-19. The CDR3 protein is CASSGQGIADTQYF. CDR3 in DNA: TGCGCCAGCAGCGGACAGGGGATCGCTGATACGCAGTATTTT.